Listed below are T cell receptor beta chains from one sample, sequenced in a study of cytomegalovirus exposure and HLA in healthy donors. Here immunoSEQ multiplex PCR was the method, and the copy in TCRdb shows in-frame clones only, minus some. The repertoire holds about 79,000 clones, with 65% to 75% as singletons. What was sequenced was PBMCs. The receptors come from a man aged 35 to 55 in good health and CMV-seropositive. Each CDR3 is given with its conserved first and last residue. D genes are given only for firm matches. Part of the rows lack a size; the others show once, few, many or a class for expanded clones.

length	D	size	V	J	CDR3	DNA
16	TRBD2	.	TRBV5-1	TRBJ2-1	CASSWTGGGPYNEQFF	TGCGCCAGCAGCTGGACTGGCGGGGGGCCCTACAATGAGCAGTTCTTC
13	.	.	TRBV4-3	TRBJ2-7	CASSQAPTYEQYF	TGCGCCAGCAGCCAAGCCCCCACCTACGAGCAGTACTTC
16	TRBD2	.	TRBV5-6	TRBJ2-1	CASSLALAGGHNEQFF	TGTGCCAGCAGCTTGGCACTAGCGGGAGGGCACAATGAGCAGTTCTTC
16	TRBD1	once	TRBV5-4	TRBJ2-2	CASSPPGQGLAGELFF	TGTGCCAGCAGCCCCCCCGGACAGGGGCTAGCCGGGGAGCTGTTTTTT
15	.	.	TRBV10-3	TRBJ2-3	CAISESGTRTDTQYF	TGTGCCATCAGTGAGTCGGGGACTCGCACAGATACGCAGTATTTT
16	TRBD2	.	TRBV9	TRBJ2-3	CASSPRPSGITDTQYF	TGTGCCAGCAGCCCTCGGCCTAGCGGGATCACAGATACGCAGTATTTT
17	.	.	TRBV4-1	TRBJ2-3	CASSQLSGVGGTDTQYF	TGCGCCAGCAGCCAATTGTCAGGGGTTGGGGGCACAGATACGCAGTATTTT
16	TRBD2	once	TRBV4-3	TRBJ2-1	CASSQDDGGGYNEQFF	TGCGCCAGCAGCCAAGATGATGGGGGGGGTTACAATGAGCAGTTCTTC
14	.	few	TRBV5-8	TRBJ1-1	CASSLGWRGYEAFF	TGTGCCAGCAGCTTGGGATGGCGAGGGTATGAAGCTTTCTTT
15	TRBD1	.	TRBV2	TRBJ1-1	CASTQQGQGWTEAFF	TGTGCCAGCACACAACAAGGACAGGGTTGGACTGAAGCTTTCTTT
15	.	few	TRBV19	TRBJ2-3	CASSLKGESADTQYF	TGTGCCAGTAGCCTAAAGGGGGAGTCGGCAGATACGCAGTATTTT
14	TRBD1	.	TRBV14	TRBJ1-1	CASRDRGLNTEAFF	TGTGCCAGCAGGGACAGGGGATTGAACACTGAAGCTTTCTTT
15	TRBD1	.	TRBV7-2	TRBJ1-2	CASSMDRASNYGYTF	TGTGCCAGCAGCATGGACAGGGCCTCTAACTATGGCTACACCTTC
15	.	.	TRBV5-1	TRBJ2-2	CASSLKLGNTGELFF	TGCGCCAGCAGCTTGAAGCTTGGGAACACCGGGGAGCTGTTTTTT
15	TRBD1	.	TRBV2	TRBJ2-3	CASKVGTVRTDTQYF	TGTGCCAGCAAAGTGGGGACAGTCCGCACAGATACGCAGTATTTT
12	.	few	TRBV5-1	TRBJ1-2	CASSLAGGGYTF	TGCGCCAGCAGCTTGGCCGGGGGTGGCTACACCTTC
14	.	.	TRBV19	TRBJ1-1	CASNEAGARAEAFF	TGTGCCAGTAACGAGGCGGGGGCGAGAGCTGAAGCTTTCTTT
15	TRBD1	.	TRBV11-2	TRBJ2-7	CASSFSGTGPHEQYF	TGTGCCAGCAGCTTCTCCGGGACAGGGCCCCACGAGCAGTACTTC
14	.	once	TRBV30	TRBJ2-2	CAWSERVNTGELFF	TGTGCCTGGAGTGAGAGGGTGAACACCGGGGAGCTGTTTTTT
13	.	.	TRBV6-1	TRBJ1-2	CASSPGESYGYTF	TGTGCCAGCAGTCCTGGGGAGTCCTATGGCTACACCTTC
15	.	.	TRBV23-1	TRBJ2-7	CASSPNRDLTYEQYF	TGCGCCAGCAGTCCTAACAGGGATTTGACCTACGAGCAGTACTTC
13	.	.	TRBV6-5	TRBJ2-6	CASYLVGANVLTF	TGTGCCAGCTACCTAGTTGGGGCCAACGTCCTGACTTTC
14	.	medium-sized	TRBV5-5	TRBJ1-5	CASSSSPGNQPQHF	TGTGCCAGCAGCTCGTCCCCCGGCAATCAGCCCCAGCATTTT
14	TRBD1	.	TRBV5-1	TRBJ1-2	CASSAGQEGYGYTF	TGCGCCAGCAGCGCCGGACAGGAGGGCTATGGCTACACCTTC
14	TRBD1	.	TRBV7-2	TRBJ1-2	CASSLSDRGNGYTF	TGTGCCAGCAGCTTATCGGACAGGGGGAATGGCTACACCTTC
16	.	few	TRBV5-1	TRBJ1-6	CASSREVVGGGSPLHF	TGCGCCAGCAGCCGAGAGGTGGTCGGGGGAGGATCACCCCTCCACTTT
14	.	.	TRBV4-1	TRBJ1-1	CASSQESVGGRAFF	TGCGCCAGCAGCCAAGAGTCGGTGGGAGGGCGAGCTTTCTTT
16	.	.	TRBV18	TRBJ1-1	CASSPNPPGMGTEAFF	TGTGCCAGCTCACCCAACCCGCCAGGGATGGGTACTGAAGCTTTCTTT
16	.	.	TRBV11-2	TRBJ2-1	CASSSRDSSSYNEQFF	TGTGCCAGCAGTAGCCGGGACTCCAGCTCCTACAATGAGCAGTTCTTC
18	.	.	TRBV4-2	TRBJ2-7	CASSQSHGSGGDSYEQYF	TGTGCCAGCAGCCAATCGCACGGATCGGGCGGGGACTCCTACGAGCAGTACTTC
13	.	.	TRBV5-1	TRBJ2-5	CASSLDVSGSQYF	TGCGCCAGCAGCTTGGATGTATCAGGGTCCCAGTACTTC
14	TRBD1	few	TRBV7-2	TRBJ2-6	CASSLDRGAYPLTF	TGTGCCAGCAGCTTAGACAGGGGCGCCTACCCTCTGACTTTC
15	TRBD1	.	TRBV19	TRBJ1-1	CASSLTGTGNTEAFF	TGTGCCAGTAGTTTGACAGGGACGGGCAACACTGAAGCTTTCTTT
13	.	.	TRBV6-1	TRBJ2-2	CASRDDYTGELFF	TGTGCCAGCAGAGATGACTACACCGGGGAGCTGTTTTTT
16	TRBD1	.	TRBV4-3	TRBJ2-7	CASSQDRGTGTYEQYF	TGCGCCAGCAGCCAAGATAGGGGGACAGGGACCTACGAGCAGTACTTC
12	.	few	TRBV10-3	TRBJ2-3	CAISDSLDTQYF	TGTGCCATCAGTGATAGTCTAGATACGCAGTATTTT
21	TRBD1	.	TRBV28	TRBJ2-6	CAIPGQGAKCREKSGANVLTF	TGTGCCATTCCGGGACAGGGGGCGAAGTGTAGGGAGAAGAGTGGGGCCAACGTCCTGACTTTC
12	.	.	TRBV2	TRBJ1-5	CASSYELQPQHF	TGTGCCAGCAGTTACGAACTTCAGCCCCAGCATTTT
14	TRBD1	.	TRBV6-6	TRBJ1-4	CAGSLQGAREKLFF	TGTGCCGGCAGTTTACAGGGGGCCCGTGAAAAACTGTTTTTT
13	.	once	TRBV27	TRBJ2-5	CASSSQGWETQYF	TGTGCCAGCAGTTCCCAGGGTTGGGAGACCCAGTACTTC
13	.	.	TRBV30	TRBJ2-4	CAWSRRDAGSQYF	TGTGCCTGGAGTCGTCGGGACGCGGGGTCTCAGTACTTC
15	TRBD2	.	TRBV5-1	TRBJ2-1	CASSSSLAGPNEQFF	TGCGCCAGCAGCTCTAGTCTAGCGGGACCCAATGAGCAGTTCTTC
14	TRBD2	.	TRBV30	TRBJ2-7	CACSQLAGEGEQYF	TGTGCCTGCAGTCAACTAGCGGGAGAAGGCGAGCAGTACTTC
12	.	few	TRBV5-1	TRBJ2-7	CASSVQGYEQYF	TGCGCCAGCAGCGTACAGGGATACGAGCAGTACTTC
15	TRBD2	.	TRBV28	TRBJ2-5	CASSSSGLALETQYF	TGTGCCAGCAGTTCCTCGGGACTAGCGTTGGAGACCCAGTACTTC
14	TRBD2	.	TRBV2	TRBJ2-3	CASSERVAGDTQYF	TGTGCCAGCAGTGAAAGGGTAGCGGGGGATACGCAGTATTTT
14	.	once	TRBV18	TRBJ1-5	CASSPRREGQPQHF	TGTGCCAGCTCACCACGGAGGGAGGGTCAGCCCCAGCATTTT
15	.	.	TRBV5-1	TRBJ1-6	CASSLATGSNSPLHF	TGCGCCAGCAGCTTAGCGACAGGCTCGAATTCACCCCTCCACTTT
16	.	.	TRBV6-5	TRBJ1-6	CASSYSSGTANSPLHF	TGTGCCAGCAGTTACTCTTCCGGGACTGCTAATTCACCCCTCCACTTT
15	TRBD2	.	TRBV7-2	TRBJ2-3	CASSSQAGGSDTQYF	TGTGCCAGCAGCTCCCAGGCGGGGGGGTCTGATACGCAGTATTTT